These T cell receptor beta chains were read from a single sample in a study of identical twins. One entry per CDR3 protein results from TCRdb running MiXCR on the 5' RACE reads. There are some 1,600,000 distinct CDR3 sequences in the sample; under 35% occur only once, and about 0.25% lies in the top ten. The sample comprised cord blood. The receptor source for this set is a newborn girl in good health. CDR3s include the opening cysteine and the closing phenylalanine or tryptophan. The D gene is left open where the match is weak. Only some rows state a clone size, as once, few, many or a class for expanded clones.

TRBV6-1	.	TRBJ1-1	few	TGTGCCACCCGGTCGAGACTCAACACTGAAGCTTTCTTT	CATRSRLNTEAFF
TRBV10-3	TRBD1	TRBJ2-5	many	TGTGCCATCAGTTCCGGGACAGGGGAGACCCAGTACTTC	CAISSGTGETQYF
TRBV3-1	.	TRBJ2-1	few	TGTGCCAGCAGCCAACATCAGAAGACCTACAATGGGCAGTTCTTC	CASSQHQKTYNGQFF
TRBV14	.	TRBJ1-4	few	TGTGCCAGCAGCCAAACAGGGATGGCAAGGGAAAAACTGTTTTTT	CASSQTGMAREKLFF
TRBV5-6	TRBD2	TRBJ2-7	.	TGTGCCAGCAGCCGTAGCGGGGGGGACTACAATGAGCAGTACTTC	CASSRSGGDYNEQYF
TRBV7-2	.	TRBJ1-4	few	TGTGCCAGCCTCGGGGCAGGCGGTGAAAAACTGTTTTTT	CASLGAGGEKLFF
TRBV6-6	.	TRBJ1-1	few	TGTGCCAGCAGTTTTTATAATTGGAACACTGAAGCTTTCTTT	CASSFYNWNTEAFF
TRBV5-1	TRBD1	TRBJ2-1	few	TGCGCCAGCAGCTTTACAGGGGGCGGGCAGTTCTTC	CASSFTGGGQFF
TRBV4-1	TRBD2	TRBJ2-5	.	TGCGACAGCAGCCCCTTGACTAGCGGGGCTGCAAGAGAGACCCAGTACTTC	CDSSPLTSGAARETQYF
TRBV29-1	TRBD2	TRBJ2-2	few	TGCAGCGTTGTGCGGCGGGGGTTCTCCGGGGAGCTGTTTTTT	CSVVRRGFSGELFF
TRBV11-2	.	TRBJ1-2	.	TGTGCCAGCAGCTTAGTGACCACCCCGAAGGGCTACACCTTC	CASSLVTTPKGYTF
TRBV9	TRBD1	TRBJ2-3	few	TGTGCCAGCAGCCCGATTTGGGACAGCCCCTTGGGCACAGATACGCAGTATTTT	CASSPIWDSPLGTDTQYF
TRBV4-1	.	TRBJ2-3	.	TGCGCCAGCAGCCAAATTCTAGCTATCACAGATACGCAGTATTTT	CASSQILAITDTQYF
TRBV4-2	.	TRBJ2-7	.	TGTGCCAGCAGCCAAGGAAACCTAGCTTCCCACGAGCAGTACTTC	CASSQGNLASHEQYF
TRBV3-1	.	TRBJ2-2	.	TGTGCCAGCAGCCCAGCAGGTGGAGGGTCGGGCACCGGGGAGCTGTTTTTT	CASSPAGGGSGTGELFF
TRBV12-3/TRBV12-4	.	TRBJ2-3	many	TGTGCCAGCAGTTTATCAGGTGACCCTTCCCACAGGAGAGATACGCAGTATTTT	CASSLSGDPSHRRDTQYF
TRBV13	.	TRBJ2-4	.	TGTGCCAGCAGCTTAGGGTATCGACCACTGGACTTC	CASSLGYRPLDF
TRBV9	TRBD1	TRBJ1-2	.	TGTGCCAGCAGCACAGGGGAGGGGCCCTATGGCTACACCTTC	CASSTGEGPYGYTF
TRBV6-2/TRBV6-3	.	TRBJ2-1	.	TGTGCCAGCAGTTATGGTGTCTACCGGCCCTACAATGAGCAGTTCTTC	CASSYGVYRPYNEQFF
TRBV4-1	.	TRBJ2-1	.	TGCGCCAGCAGCGGTCCCCAACTCAATGGGCAGTTCTTC	CASSGPQLNGQFF
TRBV12-3/TRBV12-4	TRBD1	TRBJ2-3	few	TGTGCCACCCGTTTAACCAGGACAGGGAGCACGAACACGCAGTATTTT	CATRLTRTGSTNTQYF
TRBV18	TRBD1	TRBJ1-4	few	TGTGCCAGCTCACCGTATAGTGGGACAGCTACAACTAATGAAAAACTGTTTTTT	CASSPYSGTATTNEKLFF
TRBV28	.	TRBJ2-2	few	TGTGCCAGCAGTCCTTTCTCCGGGGAGCTGTTTTTT	CASSPFSGELFF
TRBV2	.	TRBJ2-4	.	TGTGCCAGCAGTGAAGCTCGAAGCATTCAGTACTTC	CASSEARSIQYF
TRBV6-6	TRBD1	TRBJ1-1	once	TGTGCCAGCAGTTACTTCAACAGGGGGCTCGGGAACACTGAAGCTTTCTTT	CASSYFNRGLGNTEAFF
TRBV2	TRBD1	TRBJ2-1	.	TGTGCCAGCAGTGAAAACGGGGGATGGGGACAGGATGAGCAGTTCTTC	CASSENGGWGQDEQFF
TRBV7-2	TRBD1	TRBJ2-7	.	TGTGTCAGCAGCTTAGGGACAGGCGAGCAGTACTTC	CVSSLGTGEQYF
TRBV27	.	TRBJ2-2	.	TGTGCCAGCACCTTAGCCCCGACCGGGGAGCTGTTTTTT	CASTLAPTGELFF
TRBV6-1	TRBD1	TRBJ2-7	.	TGTGCCAGCAGTAAGTCCGGGACAGGGAACCACGAGCAGTACTTC	CASSKSGTGNHEQYF
TRBV12-3/TRBV12-4	.	TRBJ2-3	.	TGTGCCAGCAGTTTCGGAGGTGGGCGTACAGATGCGCAGTATTTT	CASSFGGGRTDAQYF
TRBV4-1	.	TRBJ2-3	once	TGCGCCAGCAGCCAAGATGGTAACGGCAGGGCGACAGATACGCAGTATTTT	CASSQDGNGRATDTQYF
TRBV2	.	TRBJ2-3	few	TGTGCCAGCAAACCGGGATGGCCGATGGCAGATACGCAGTATTTT	CASKPGWPMADTQYF
TRBV7-2	.	TRBJ1-2	.	TGTGCCAGCAGTTCTAAAGGGCTAGGAGGGGGCTACACCTTC	CASSSKGLGGGYTF
TRBV20-1	TRBD2	TRBJ2-1	few	TGCAGTGCTACCAGGACTAGCGGGCCCAGCAATGAGCAGTTCTTC	CSATRTSGPSNEQFF
TRBV29-1	.	TRBJ2-7	many	TGCAGCGTTCGGACAGTCTCCTACGAGCAGTACTTC	CSVRTVSYEQYF
TRBV6-5	TRBD2	TRBJ2-3	.	TGTGCCAGCAGTTATTCCCGCGTCCAGCGGGGCGACACAGATACGCAGTATTTT	CASSYSRVQRGDTDTQYF
TRBV15	TRBD2	TRBJ2-1	.	TGTGCCACCAGCGGAGATATTAGCGGGTCGCAGTTCTTC	CATSGDISGSQFF
TRBV10-3	.	TRBJ2-3	.	TGTGCCATCAGTGAGGGGGGGCGCTTCACAGATACGCAGTATTTT	CAISEGGRFTDTQYF
TRBV15	.	TRBJ2-3	many	TGTGCCATCGGACAGAGACCCACAGATACGCAGTATTTT	CAIGQRPTDTQYF
TRBV10-2	TRBD2	TRBJ2-7	.	TGCGCCAGCAGTGAGTCGAAACTAGCGGGGGGTTCCTACGAGCAGTACTTC	CASSESKLAGGSYEQYF
TRBV29-1	.	TRBJ2-7	.	TGCAGCGCCGCAGGGCCTCTCGGAGAGCAGTACTTC	CSAAGPLGEQYF
TRBV10-3	.	TRBJ1-2	.	TGTGCCATGGCCTGGACAGAGTCCTATGGCTACACCTTC	CAMAWTESYGYTF
TRBV20-1	.	TRBJ2-7	.	TGCAGTGCTAGAGACGAGGGGCCGTCCTACGAGCAGTACTTC	CSARDEGPSYEQYF
TRBV10-3	.	TRBJ2-6	.	TGTGCCATCACCCATCCCCCGGACGGGGCCAACGTCCTGACTTTC	CAITHPPDGANVLTF
TRBV6-2/TRBV6-3	TRBD1	TRBJ2-3	.	TGTGCCAGCAGTTACTTCCTGGGACAGGGGGCAAGGGGGCACACAGATACGCAGTATTTT	CASSYFLGQGARGHTDTQYF
TRBV12-3/TRBV12-4	.	TRBJ2-7	.	TGTGCCAGCAGCCACCAACTAGTTTCCTACGAGCAGTACTTC	CASSHQLVSYEQYF
TRBV6-2/TRBV6-3	TRBD1	TRBJ2-1	.	TGTGCCAGCAGTTACATCGGACAGGGGGGCTACAATGAGCAGTTCTTC	CASSYIGQGGYNEQFF
TRBV28	.	TRBJ2-7	many	TGTGCCAGCAGTCCCCGCAGACTTCACTCCTACGAGCAGTACTTC	CASSPRRLHSYEQYF
TRBV11-2	.	TRBJ2-3	.	TGTGCCAGCAGCTTACTGGGCCTAGGAGGGGTAGATACGCAGTATTTT	CASSLLGLGGVDTQYF
TRBV6-5	TRBD2	TRBJ2-5	.	TGTGCCAGCAGTTCGACTAGCGGGAGATATAGGACCCAGTACTTC	CASSSTSGRYRTQYF
TRBV6-1	.	TRBJ1-1	few	TGTGCCAGCAGTGAACTCGGGGGGCGGAACACTGAAGCTTTCTTT	CASSELGGRNTEAFF